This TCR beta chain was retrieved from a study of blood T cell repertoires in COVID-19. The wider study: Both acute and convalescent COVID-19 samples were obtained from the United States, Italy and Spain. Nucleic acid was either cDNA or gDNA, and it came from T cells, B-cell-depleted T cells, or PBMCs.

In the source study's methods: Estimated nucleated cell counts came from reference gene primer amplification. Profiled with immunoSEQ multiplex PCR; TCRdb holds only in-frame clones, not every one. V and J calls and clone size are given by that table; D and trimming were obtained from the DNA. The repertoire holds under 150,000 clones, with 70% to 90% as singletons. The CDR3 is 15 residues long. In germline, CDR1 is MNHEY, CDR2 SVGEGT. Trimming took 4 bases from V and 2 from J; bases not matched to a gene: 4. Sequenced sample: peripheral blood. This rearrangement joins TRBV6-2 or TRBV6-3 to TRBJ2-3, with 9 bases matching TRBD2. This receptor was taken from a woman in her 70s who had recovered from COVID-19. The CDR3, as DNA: TGTGCCAGCAGTTGGCAGCGGGAGGTCACAGATACGCAGTATTTT. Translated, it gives CASSWQREVTDTQYF.